The 15 T cell receptor beta chains listed next were all sequenced from one sample in a study of blood T cell repertoires in COVID-19. Using immunoSEQ multiplex PCR, the repertoire was profiled, and TCRdb retains in-frame clones only, with some absent. The sample yields over 200,000 clones, about 91% seen once. The source material was PBMCs or T cells enriched from blood (not recorded which). The source of these receptors is a woman aged 40-49 years with acute COVID-19.

The CDR3 spells CASSLEGVTNTEAFF. The CDR3 DNA reads as TGCGCCAGCAGCTTGGAAGGGGTCACGAACACTGAAGCTTTCTTT. The rearrangement links TRBV5-1 to TRBJ1-1, with D perhaps TRBD1 (5 bases). V was clipped by 0 bases and J by 1 base, with 10 bases between them. Germline V gene data show CDR1 as SGHRS and CDR2 as YFSETQ. There are 15 residues in the CDR3.

The V call is TRBV11-3, the J call TRBJ1-1, with TRBD1 as a possible D gene (6 bases). The germline V gene has CDR1 SGHNT and CDR2 YENEEA. The CDR3 is 16 amino acids. V was cut by 3 bases and J by 3 bases, with 17 bases left in between. CDR3 loop: CASSFPMAGGHTEAFF. CDR3 coding DNA: TGTGCCAGCAGCTTCCCCATGGCGGGGGGCCACACTGAAGCTTTCTTT. The full variable domain, with the rest looked up from reference TRBV11-3 and TRBJ1-1, is EAGVVQSPRYKIIEKKQPVAFWCNPISGHNTLYWYLQNLGQGPELLIRYENEEAVDDSQLPKDRFSAERLKGVDSTLKIQPAELGDSAVYLCASSFPMAGGHTEAFFGQGTRLTVV.

The rearrangement links TRBV24-1 to TRBJ2-3, with TRBD2 matching 7 bases. CDR1 and CDR2 (germline): KGHDR, SFDVKD. Losses at the gene ends were 4 bases for V and 3 bases for J; bases not matched to a gene: 9. CDR3 length: 16 amino acids. CDR3 loop: CATSESSGWATDTQYF. CDR3 in DNA: TGTGCCACCAGTGAGTCTAGCGGATGGGCTACAGATACGCAGTATTTT.

On this clone: The sample holds other DNA sequences that translate to the same CDR3. V and J are TRBV5-1 and TRBJ2-7; 8 nucleotides line up with TRBD1. This CDR3 comprises 15 residues. Unmatched junction bases numbered 6, after V lost 0 bases and J lost 4 bases. Germline V lookup: CDR1 SGHRS, CDR2 YFSETQ. The CDR3 nucleotides are TGCGCCAGCAGCTTGGGGACAGGGAGAAGTTACGAGCAGTACGTC. Its protein product is CASSLGTGRSYEQYV.

DNA for the CDR3: TGCGCCAGCAGCCTCGGGGGGGCTAGCGGGAGGCCAATGTACCAAGAGACCCAGTACTTC. It encodes CASSLGGASGRPMYQETQYF. The chain joins TRBV10-2 to TRBJ2-5; TRBD2 aligns across 11 bases. This CDR3 contains 20 residues. The germline gives CDR1 WSHSY, CDR2 SAAADI. V lost 6 bases, J lost 0 bases, and 18 bases stayed unmatched.

This sequence joins TRBV3-1 (or the pseudogene TRBV3-2) and TRBJ2-2, with D hard to call. There are 12 residues in the CDR3. V lost 4 bases to trimming and J lost 7 bases, with 7 bases between them. In germline, CDR1 is LGHDT, CDR2 YNNKEL (reference sequence). CDR3 sequence reads: CASSRLDGELFF. In DNA, the CDR3 is TGTGCCAGCAGCCGTCTAGACGGGGAGCTGTTTTTT.

The chain is built from TRBV2 and TRBJ2-3, with 8 bases matching TRBD2. The CDR3 sequence is 14 residues long. The V gene end was trimmed by 6 bases and the J gene end by 5 bases; junction bases not matched to a gene: 7. Germline V gives CDR1 SNHLY, CDR2 FYNNEI. DNA of the CDR3: TGTGCCAGCAGGGGACTAGGGGGGATAGATACGCAGTATTTT. Translating it yields CASRGLGGIDTQYF. Variable domain in full (rest from reference TRBV2 and TRBJ2-3): EPEVTQTPSHQVTQMGQEVILRCVPISNHLYFYWYRQILGQKVEFLVSFYNNEISEKSEIFDDQFSVERPDGSNFTLKIRSTKLEDSAMYFCASRGLGGIDTQYFGPGTRLTVL.

This clone was counted once. The J gene is TRBJ2-1, the V gene TRBV3-1 (or the pseudogene TRBV3-2); the match to TRBD2 covers 10 bases. Looked up from germline, CDR1 is LGHDT and CDR2 is YNNKEL (reference sequence). J gave up 8 bases and V 0 bases, and 13 bases lay outside the gene matches. This CDR3 contains 18 residues. CDR3 amino acids: CASSQDLEASGGWDEQFF. The DNA for the CDR3 is TGTGCCAGCAGCCAAGATCTTGAAGCTAGCGGGGGTTGGGATGAGCAGTTCTTC.

In DNA form, the CDR3 reads TGCGCCAGCGGATCCCTCAGGGAAATGGACACTGAAGCTTTCTTT. Translation: CASGSLREMDTEAFF. This chain links TRBV23-1 with TRBJ1-1; possible D gene TRBD1, 5 bases. TRBV23-1 is filed as an ORF, its function uncertain. Trimming took 8 bases from V and 3 from J, leaving 19 bases between them. The CDR3 extends over 15 amino acids.

This chain connects TRBV2 to TRBJ1-6, with TRBD1 as a possible D gene (5 bases). The CDR3 totals 15 residues. V was shortened by 3 bases and J by 3 bases, with 9 bases between the two germline ends. The germline gives CDR1 SNHLY, CDR2 FYNNEI. The CDR3 DNA sequence: TGTGCCAGCAGTGAGGGGCAGAACTATAATTCACCCCTCCACTTT. Protein: CASSEGQNYNSPLHF. The full variable domain, rest sourced from reference TRBV2 and TRBJ1-6, is EPEVTQTPSHQVTQMGQEVILRCVPISNHLYFYWYRQILGQKVEFLVSFYNNEISEKSEIFDDQFSVERPDGSNFTLKIRSTKLEDSAMYFCASSEGQNYNSPLHFGNGTRLTVT.

Written as DNA, the CDR3 is TGTGCCAGCAGCCAAGACAGCCGACAGTCCTACAATGAGCAGTTCTTC. Its translation: CASSQDSRQSYNEQFF. This chain uses TRBV11-3 with TRBJ2-1; D possibly corresponds to TRBD1 (5 bases). V was trimmed by 5 bases and J by 1 base, leaving 15 bases between them. This CDR3 contains 16 residues. From germline, CDR1 is SGHNT and CDR2 YENEEA.

The count of this clone is one. The chain joins TRBV30 to TRBJ1-5; D gene ambiguous. Germline assignment: CDR1 GTSNPN and CDR2 SVGIG (reference sequence). CDR3 length: 14 residues. V was clipped by 3 bases and J by 5 bases, with 14 bases between them. In nucleotides, the CDR3 is TGTGCCTGGAGCGTAACGGGAATGGATCAGCCCCAGCATTTT. Residues: CAWSVTGMDQPQHF.

The chain has TRBV11-2 and TRBJ2-1; the D is unclear. V was pared by 4 bases and J by 2 bases, with 9 bases between. This CDR3 comprises 14 residues. Germline assignment: CDR1 SGHAT and CDR2 FQNNGV. CDR3 bases: TGTGCCAGCAGCTCCGCGGCCCCCTACAATGAGCAGTTCTTC. This sequence encodes CASSSAAPYNEQFF.

J is TRBJ1-2 and V is TRBV11-2; 8 bases line up with TRBD1. V dropped 5 bases and J dropped 3; count of bases not matched to a gene: 11. The CDR3 has 16 amino acids. From germline, CDR1 is SGHAT and CDR2 FQNNGV. The CDR3 protein is CASSQLSGQAHYGYTF. CDR3 in DNA: TGTGCCAGCAGCCAACTCTCGGGACAGGCCCACTATGGCTACACCTTC.

This chain links TRBV4-3 with TRBJ2-1; TRBD2 matches 8 bases. The germline CDR1 and CDR2 sequences are LGHNA and YSLEER. V lost 0 bases to trimming and J lost 12 bases; unmatched junction nucleotides: 7. This CDR3 is built from 14 residues. CDR3 bases: TGCGCCAGCAGCCAAGAATGGCGGCGGGGGGCGCAGTTCTTC. This codes for CASSQEWRRGAQFF.